Below, 32 T cell receptor beta chains from the same sample are listed, as sequenced in a study of shared clonotypes between healthy human individuals. Some clones are missing from TCRdb's copy, which holds only in-frame ones; the method was immunoSEQ multiplex PCR. The table lists 450,000 to 500,000 clones, around 79% of them singletons. Sequencing input: PBMCs. These receptors originate from a woman between 40 and 50 years old in good health. Some clones in this sample may be carry-over from other donors' samples.

The chain is built from TRBV27 and TRBJ1-4; TRBD1 matches at 9 bases. The V gene's germline CDR1 is MNHEY and CDR2 SMNVEV (reference sequence). Losses at the gene ends were 2 bases for V and 6 bases for J; bases not matched to a gene: 1. This CDR3 spans 14 amino acids. The CDR3 coding sequence is TGTGCCAGCAGTTTAGGACAGGGGTATGAAAAACTGTTTTTT. As protein: CASSLGQGYEKLFF.

The chain carries TRBV19 and TRBJ1-2, with 7 positions matching TRBD1. Trimming took 4 bases from V and 0 from J; bases not matched to a gene: 8. From germline, CDR1 is LNHDA and CDR2 SQIVND (reference sequence). The CDR3 runs to 16 residues. CDR3 bases: TGTGCCAGTAGTAATACCGGGACAGCGACTAACTATGGCTACACCTTC. Protein: CASSNTGTATNYGYTF.

In its sample, this clone was seen once. The chain has TRBV6-1 and TRBJ2-2; maybe TRBD2 (7 bases). This CDR3 has 15 amino acids. Trimming removed 5 bases from V and 7 bases from J, with 17 bases in between. The V gene's germline CDR1 is MNHNS and CDR2 SASEGT. This CDR3 reads CASSQRGEGSGELFF. CDR3 nucleotides: TGTGCCAGCAGTCAAAGGGGGGAGGGGAGCGGGGAGCTGTTTTTT.

This clone was counted a few times. Distinct nucleotide sequences in the sample also encode this CDR3. The chain combines TRBV2 with TRBJ2-5; D not resolved. V lost 6 bases and J 1 base, leaving 9 bases between the germline ends. CDR3 length equals 13 residues. In germline, CDR1 is SNHLY, CDR2 FYNNEI. CDR3 coding DNA: TGTGCCAGCAGCGGCAGGAGCCAAGAGACCCAGTACTTC. Its protein product is CASSGRSQETQYF.

A few counts support this clone. This sample includes further DNA sequences coding for the same CDR3. This chain links TRBV18 with TRBJ2-6; 7 bases match TRBD1. CDR1 KGHSH and CDR2 LQKENI come from the germline V gene. The V segment lost 2 bases and the J segment 4 bases; nucleotides outside the gene matches: 2. CDR3 length: 15 residues. The CDR3 sequence is CASSPDRVGANVLTF. Here the CDR3 DNA reads TGTGCCAGCTCACCAGACAGGGTCGGGGCCAACGTCCTGACTTTC.

The chain uses TRBV30 and TRBJ1-5; 7 bases are shared with TRBD1. The junction had 5 bases not matched to a gene; V was cut back by 1 base and J by 5 bases. The CDR3 runs to 14 residues. In germline, CDR1 is GTSNPN, CDR2 SVGIG (reference sequence). The DNA of the CDR3 is TGTGCCTGGAGTGGAGGCAGGGGGGATCAGCCCCAGCATTTT. Protein product: CAWSGGRGDQPQHF.

The sample holds a few counts of this clone. This chain links TRBV18 with TRBJ1-4; D remains unclear. V lost 0 bases to trimming and J lost 7 bases, with 6 bases between them. Germline values: CDR1 KGHSH, CDR2 LQKENI. The CDR3 is made up of 13 amino acids. In nucleotides, the CDR3 is TGTGCCAGCTCACCACCGGCGAGTGAAAAACTGTTTTTT. Translated, it gives CASSPPASEKLFF.

The chain uses TRBV7-8 and TRBJ2-1; no reliable D call. V was trimmed by 2 bases and J by 5 bases, leaving 19 bases between them. The germline V gene encodes CDR1 SGHVS and CDR2 FQNEAQ. The CDR3 consists of 17 residues. For the CDR3, the DNA is TGTGCCAGCAGCTTACGCCCACCGGTTGTTCGGAACAATGAGCAGTTCTTC. It encodes CASSLRPPVVRNNEQFF.

The chain carries TRBV2 and TRBJ2-3; D call uncertain. The CDR3 runs to 13 residues. Trimming took off 6 bases at V and 1 base at J, with 8 bases between the two ends. Looked up from germline, CDR1 is SNHLY and CDR2 is FYNNEI. The DNA for the CDR3 is TGTGCCAGCAGCGTATCGGGCACAGATACGCAGTATTTT. This codes for CASSVSGTDTQYF.

About this clone: One base separates it from a far larger clone, so it is likely a read error. Other DNA sequences in the sample encode the same CDR3. CDR3 loop: CASSEGAGGTGELFF. CDR3 coding DNA: TGTGCCAGCAGTGAAGGGGCAGGAGGCACCGGGGAGCTGTTTTTT. This chain links TRBV25-1 with TRBJ2-2; either TRBD1 or TRBD2 may fit D (5 bases each). In germline, CDR1 is MGHDK, CDR2 SYGVNS. V shed 2 bases and J shed 4 bases, with 11 bases lying between them. This CDR3 is built from 15 residues. Supplemented by reference TRBV25-1 and TRBJ2-2, the full variable domain reads EADIYQTPRYLVIGTGKKITLECSQTMGHDKMYWYQQDPGMELHLIHYSYGVNSTEKGDLSSESTVSRIRTEHFPLTLESARPSHTSQYLCASSEGAGGTGELFFGEGSRLTVL.

Only a few counts were recorded for this clone. The genes are TRBV28 and TRBJ2-1; 7 nucleotides agree with TRBD2. The J segment lost 7 bases and the V segment lost 0 bases, leaving 9 bases of the junction unmatched. The germline V gene has CDR1 MDHEN and CDR2 SYDVKM. CDR3 size: 16 residues. CDR3: CASSLWAGGIGNEQFF. CDR3 nucleotide sequence: TGTGCCAGCAGTTTATGGGCCGGGGGGATAGGGAATGAGCAGTTCTTC.

The gene calls are TRBV27 and TRBJ2-5; D is unclear. V was shortened by 3 bases and J by 4 bases, with 6 bases between the two germline ends. CDR1 and CDR2 (germline): MNHEY, SMNVEV (reference sequence). CDR3 length equals 12 residues. The CDR3 is CASSFKGETQYF. CDR3 DNA sequence: TGTGCCAGCAGTTTTAAGGGAGAGACCCAGTACTTC.

In DNA, the CDR3 is TGCGCCAGCAGCCACACCATGGGGGGGGCAGTCAACTACGAGCAGTACTTC. This gives the protein CASSHTMGGAVNYEQYF. This sequence joins TRBV4-1 and TRBJ2-7, with a possible D match to TRBD2 (7 bases). Per germline, CDR1 MGHRA and CDR2 YSYEKL. This CDR3 has 17 residues. V was cut by 3 bases and J by 3 bases, with 21 bases left in between.

This clone occurred a few times. This chain connects TRBV30 to TRBJ1-6, with a tentative D call TRBD1 (6 bases). Per germline, CDR1 GTSNPN and CDR2 SVGIG (reference sequence). The CDR3 is 13 amino acids. The V end was cut by 1 base, the J end by 11 bases, with 12 bases between. CDR3 protein: CAWSEGEVPPLHF. CDR3 DNA: TGTGCCTGGAGTGAGGGGGAGGTGCCACCCCTCCACTTT.

This sequence joins TRBV6-1 and TRBJ2-7, with a possible D match to TRBD1 (6 bases). This CDR3 is 14 amino acids long. Trimming pared 7 bases from V and 4 bases from J, leaving 17 bases between. Germline assignment: CDR1 MNHNS and CDR2 SASEGT. The CDR3 DNA follows: TGTGCCAGCATAGGGGCAGGGGTAACGTACGAGCAGTACTTC. Residues: CASIGAGVTYEQYF.

The gene calls are TRBV7-9 and TRBJ2-2; perhaps TRBD1 as D (5 bases). The CDR3 sequence is 17 residues long. V lost 5 bases and J lost 6, with 22 bases in between. Germline V lookup: CDR1 SEHNR, CDR2 FQNEAQ (reference sequence). CDR3 residues: CASSPRGGRVYAGELFF. The CDR3 DNA reads TGTGCCAGCAGCCCACGAGGTGGCAGGGTGTACGCCGGGGAGCTGTTTTTT.

This clone was observed once. This chain uses TRBV7-6 with TRBJ2-3, with D unresolved. Trimming cost V 3 bases and J 0 bases, with 10 bases left between them. This CDR3 is 15 amino acids long. Germline values: CDR1 SGHVS, CDR2 FNYEAQ. The CDR3 is CASSFFQTSTDTQYF. In nucleotides, the CDR3 is TGTGCCAGCAGCTTCTTCCAAACTAGCACAGATACGCAGTATTTT.

This clone has only a few counts. V and J are TRBV11-1 and TRBJ2-7; possible D gene TRBD1, 7 bases. Looked up from germline, CDR1 is SGHAT and CDR2 is FQDESV (reference sequence). V lost 0 bases and J 2 bases, leaving 14 bases between the germline ends. This CDR3 is built from 16 residues. The CDR3 nucleotides read TGTGCCAGCAGCTTAGCTGGGGGGACAGCGACCTACGAGCAGTACTTC. Amino acids: CASSLAGGTATYEQYF. Full variable domain (rest looked up from reference TRBV11-1 and TRBJ2-7): EAEVAQSPRYKITEKSQAVAFWCDPISGHATLYWYRQILGQGPELLVQFQDESVVDDSQLPKDRFSAERLKGVDSTLKIQPAELGDSAMYLCASSLAGGTATYEQYFGPGTRLTVT.

The chain has TRBV11-2 and TRBJ1-1; D gene unclear. Germline lookup yields CDR1 SGHAT and CDR2 FQNNGV. V was cut by 0 bases and J by 6 bases, with 11 bases left in between. CDR3 size: 14 residues. In DNA, the CDR3 is TGTGCCAGCAGCTTAGATTCTACGATGGCTGAAGCTTTCTTT. Encoded protein: CASSLDSTMAEAFF.

The chain links TRBV18 to TRBJ2-3; D remains unclear. The CDR3 totals 14 residues. From germline, CDR1 is KGHSH and CDR2 LQKENI. V lost 4 bases and J 0 bases, leaving 8 bases between the germline ends. The CDR3 region has the DNA TGTGCCAGCTCACTGAGGAGTAGCACAGATACGCAGTATTTT. Amino acid sequence: CASSLRSSTDTQYF. The entire variable domain, with the rest obtained from reference TRBV18 and TRBJ2-3, is as follows: NAGVMQNPRHLVRRRGQEARLRCSPMKGHSHVYWYRQLPEEGLKFMVYLQKENIIDESGMPKERFSAEFPKEGPSILRIQQVVRGDSAAYFCASSLRSSTDTQYFGPGTRLTVL.

In this sample, this clone turned up once. The chain couples TRBV7-9 to TRBJ1-2, with TRBD1 matching over 7 bases. The V gene end was trimmed by 6 bases and the J gene end by 5 bases; junction bases not matched to a gene: 12. This CDR3 region has 15 residues. Germline CDR1 and CDR2: SEHNR and FQNEAQ (reference sequence). The CDR3 DNA sequence: TGTGCCAGCAGTCCGCCCGGGACAGCCGTATATGGCTACACCTTC. Protein: CASSPPGTAVYGYTF. The entire variable domain, with the rest obtained from reference TRBV7-9 and TRBJ1-2, is as follows: DTGVSQNPRHKITKRGQNVTFRCDPISEHNRLYWYRQTLGQGPEFLTYFQNEAQLEKSRLLSDRFSAERPKGSFSTLEIQRTEQGDSAMYLCASSPPGTAVYGYTFGSGTRLTVV.

This clone came up many times. The CDR3 spells CASSQTSDQETQYF. Here the CDR3 DNA reads TGTGCCAGCAGCCAAACTAGCGACCAAGAGACCCAGTACTTC. The rearrangement links TRBV9 to TRBJ2-5; 7 positions match TRBD2. The CDR3 has 14 residues. In germline, CDR1 is SGDLS, CDR2 YYNGEE. The trim removed 4 bases at V and 0 bases at J, leaving 3 bases unmatched.

Ten or more counts support this clone. V is TRBV10-3 and J is TRBJ1-4; D not certain. The CDR3 totals 14 residues. Deletions cut 0 bases from V and 8 bases from J, with 10 bases between. Germline V CDR1 and CDR2: ENHRY, SYGVKD. CDR3 nucleotides: TGTGCCATCAGTGAGTCGACTCTGGCCGAAAAACTGTTTTTT. Its protein is CAISESTLAEKLFF.

This chain links TRBV30 with TRBJ2-7; TRBD1 or TRBD2 may be the D gene (6 bases each). In germline, CDR1 is GTSNPN, CDR2 SVGIG (reference sequence). Trimming left V 2 bases short and J 10 bases short, with 12 bases between. The CDR3 covers 11 residues. As DNA, the CDR3 is TGTGCCTGGAGTTCGGGGGCGGATCAGTACTTC. This gives the protein CAWSSGADQYF. Looking up the rest from reference TRBV30 and TRBJ2-7 gives the full variable domain: SQTIHQWPATLVQPVGSPLSLECTVEGTSNPNLYWYRQAAGRGLQLLFYSVGIGQISSEVPQNLSASRPQDRQFILSSKKLLLSDSGFYLCAWSSGADQYFGPGTRLTVT.

The rearrangement joins TRBV7-8 to TRBJ1-2; D perhaps matches TRBD1 (6 bases). The germline CDR1 and CDR2 sequences are SGHVS and FQNEAQ. Trimming removed 7 bases at V and 14 bases at J, with 17 bases between. CDR3 size: 11 residues. The CDR3 bases are TGTGCCAGCATAAGGGGGGGAGTCCCAACCTTC. Amino acids: CASIRGGVPTF.

This chain connects TRBV5-5 to TRBJ2-1; D unresolved. V lost 0 bases, J lost 6 bases, and 19 bases lay in between. The CDR3 runs 17 residues. Germline V gene data show CDR1 as SGHKS and CDR2 as YYEKEE (reference sequence). This CDR3 is CASSLATSTDPVNEQFF. CDR3 bases: TGTGCCAGCAGCTTGGCTACCTCGACGGATCCGGTCAATGAGCAGTTCTTC. The full variable domain, with the rest looked up from reference TRBV5-5 and TRBJ2-1, is DAGVTQSPTHLIKTRGQQVTLRCSPISGHKSVSWYQQVLGQGPQFIFQYYEKEERGRGNFPDRFSARQFPNYSSELNVNALLLGDSALYLCASSLATSTDPVNEQFFGPGTRLTVL.

The J gene is TRBJ2-7, the V gene TRBV7-8, with 14 nucleotides matching TRBD2. The V gene's germline CDR1 is SGHVS and CDR2 FQNEAQ. The CDR3 sequence is 18 residues long. J was trimmed by 3 bases and V by 5 bases; bases with no gene match: 12. The chain's CDR3 is CASSPHQGLAGVYYEQYF. The CDR3 DNA reads as TGTGCCAGCAGCCCGCACCAGGGACTAGCGGGAGTCTACTACGAGCAGTACTTC. The full variable domain, rest sourced from reference TRBV7-8 and TRBJ2-7, is GAGVSQSPRYKVAKRGQDVALRCDPISGHVSLFWYQQALGQGPEFLTYFQNEAQLDKSGLPSDRFFAERPEGSVSTLKIQRTQQEDSAVYLCASSPHQGLAGVYYEQYFGPGTRLTVT.

The table lists this clone with a few counts. This chain uses TRBV11-2 with TRBJ2-7; TRBD1 might be the D (6 bases). CDR3 length equals 15 residues. V lost 5 bases, J lost 3 bases, and 17 bases lay in between. Germline values: CDR1 SGHAT, CDR2 FQNNGV. The CDR3: CASSLQTGSRYEQYF. The DNA for the CDR3 is TGTGCCAGCAGCCTCCAAACAGGGTCGCGCTACGAGCAGTACTTC.

CDR3 region: CASSPTTGGNQPQHF. The CDR3 coding sequence is TGCGCCAGCAGCCCCACCACAGGGGGCAATCAGCCCCAGCATTTT. The chain has TRBV5-1 and TRBJ1-5; 7 bases are a match to TRBD1. Germline V CDR1 and CDR2: SGHRS, YFSETQ. With V trimmed by 4 bases and J by 2 bases, 6 bases remained unmatched. The CDR3 runs 15 residues.

The chain carries TRBV19 and TRBJ2-3; 12 bases fit TRBD2. CDR1 is LNHDA, CDR2 SQIVND, per germline (reference sequence). J lost 5 bases, V lost 3 bases, and 3 bases had no gene match. The CDR3 is made up of 15 amino acids. The CDR3 region has the DNA TGTGCCAGTAGTATCTTACTAGCGGGAGGAGATACGCAGTATTTT. This codes for CASSILLAGGDTQYF.

The V call is TRBV7-9, the J call TRBJ1-3; TRBD1 matches 8 bases. J was trimmed by 2 bases and V by 5 bases; bases with no gene match: 2. The CDR3 loop spans 14 amino acids. Germline loops: CDR1 SEHNR, CDR2 FQNEAQ (reference sequence). CDR3 protein: CASSVTGAGNTIYF. The CDR3 nucleotides read TGTGCCAGCAGCGTGACAGGGGCTGGAAACACCATATATTTT.

This chain links TRBV19 with TRBJ1-3; D call uncertain. The CDR3 length is 15 residues. In germline, CDR1 is LNHDA, CDR2 SQIVND (reference sequence). With 6 bases removed from V and 0 bases from J, the gap between germline ends came to 12 bases. CDR3 sequence reads: CASRQQNLSGNTIYF. The CDR3 DNA sequence: TGTGCCAGTAGACAACAGAACCTCTCTGGAAACACCATATATTTT.